This record covers a single T cell receptor beta chain. These data come from a study of technical replicates of blood from four donors. Trimming took 0 bases from V and 2 from J, leaving 14 bases between them. The CDR3 contains 16 residues. Germline loops: CDR1 SQVTM, CDR2 ANQGSEA. Only in-frame clones appear in the TCRdb table, and some are missing; sequencing was by immunoSEQ multiplex PCR. The sample lists tens of thousands of clones, approximately 89% occurring once. The clonotype originates from a human donor in good health. Some clones in this sample may be carry-over from other donors' samples. The V gene is TRBV29-1, the J gene TRBJ2-1; D perhaps matches TRBD1 (5 bases). The source material was PBMCs. In nucleotides, the CDR3 is TGCAGCGTTGAAGAGGGCAGGGCAGGCACCTACAATGAGCAGTTCTTC. Encoded protein: CSVEEGRAGTYNEQFF.